Below, 22 T cell receptor beta chains from the same sample are listed, as sequenced in a study of CD8+ T cells in alopecia areata (dated by TCRdb to the late 2010s). The sample's time point label, decoded: 20 to 30 weeks on oral tofacitinib. In the paper's terms, the treatment or condition label means: oral pan-JAK inhibitor, 5-10 mg twice daily. Libraries were made using the immunoSEQ multiplex PCR assay. To provide template for TCR sequencing, every sample had RNA extracted and reverse transcribed into cDNA. TCRdb took this table from immuneACCESS and kept in-frame rearrangements with V and J called. Such tables lack part of the clones; where checked against another copy, unresolved V genes explain under half of the gap, and the rest is unexplained. The sample table records about 88,000 clones; roughly 46% of these occur just once. 15% to 20% of the sample goes to the ten largest clones. The sample was CD8+ T cells sorted from blood, taken at week 24, from a patient treated with tofacitinib. The receptor source for this set is a human donor with alopecia areata.

The chain combines TRBV14 with TRBJ2-1; D perhaps matches TRBD2 (5 bases). Germline values: CDR1 SGHDN, CDR2 FVKESK. This CDR3 spans 16 amino acids. Between the trimmed V and J ends, which lost 4 bases and 6 bases, there was a span of 19 bases. The CDR3 nucleotides are TGTGCCAGCAGCCCTCTCGAGGGTGGAAATTCCAATGAGCAGTTCTTC. This gives the protein CASSPLEGGNSNEQFF.

This clone was seen a few times. The V call is TRBV4-3, the J call TRBJ2-1; possible D gene TRBD2, 6 bases. CDR1 and CDR2 (germline): LGHNA, YSLEER. V was cut by 4 bases and J by 4 bases, with 14 bases left in between. This CDR3 contains 15 residues. CDR3 DNA: TGCGCCAGCAGCCTCGGGACTCCGGAATACAATGAGCAGTTCTTC. Its translation: CASSLGTPEYNEQFF.

V and J are TRBV7-9 and TRBJ2-1; 7 bases align to TRBD1. CDR3 length: 16 amino acids. V gave up 5 bases and J gave up 8 bases; unmatched junction bases: 15. Germline CDR1 is SEHNR and CDR2 is FQNEAQ (reference sequence). The CDR3 nucleotides are TGTGCCAGCAGCGATACTTCCGGGACAGCAATCGATGAGCAGTTCTTC. Translation gives CASSDTSGTAIDEQFF.

This chain links TRBV29-1 with TRBJ1-2, with TRBD1 matching over 10 bases. Trimming removed 5 bases from V and 2 bases from J; junction bases left unmatched: 5. The CDR3 sequence is 14 residues long. CDR1 is SQVTM and CDR2 is ANQGSEA in the germline V gene. CDR3 bases: TGCAGCGTTAACACGGGACAGGGGAACTATGGCTACACCTTC. This translates into CSVNTGQGNYGYTF.

J is TRBJ2-5 and V is TRBV5-1; 8 nucleotides agree with TRBD2. With 0 bases clipped from V and 5 bases from J, the junction kept 9 bases outside the gene matches. Germline-derived CDR1 and CDR2 are SGHRS and YFSETQ. This CDR3 has 16 amino acids. The DNA of the CDR3 is TGCGCCAGCAGCTTGGCGCTAGCGGGTGAGAGGGAGACCCAGTACTTC. This encodes CASSLALAGERETQYF.

This chain uses TRBV30 with TRBJ1-1; D unresolved. This CDR3 contains 10 residues. The germline gives CDR1 GTSNPN, CDR2 SVGIG (reference sequence). Trimming cost V 7 bases and J 8 bases, with 11 bases left between them. The CDR3 nucleotides are TGTGCCTTGGGTCCCCACGAAGCTTTCTTT. Translated, it gives CALGPHEAFF.

This clone came up a few times. V usage is TRBV5-4 and J usage is TRBJ2-3, with 14 positions matching TRBD2. The ends lost 4 bases at V and 4 bases at J; junction bases unmatched: 14. The germline V gene encodes CDR1 SGHNT and CDR2 YYREEE (reference sequence). The CDR3 length is 19 residues. Written as DNA, the CDR3 is TGTGCCAGCAGCCTGGGACTAGCGGGAGAGGGATTAAGGGCAGATACGCAGTATTTT. It specifies CASSLGLAGEGLRADTQYF.

This chain links TRBV10-2 with TRBJ2-7, with 7 bases aligning to TRBD1. CDR3 length: 11 residues. The ends lost 5 bases at V and 6 bases at J; junction bases unmatched: 1. Germline V lookup: CDR1 WSHSY, CDR2 SAAADI. The CDR3 nucleotides are TGCGCCAGCAGTACAGGGGTCGAGCAGTACTTC. It is translated as CASSTGVEQYF.

The J gene is TRBJ2-4, the V gene TRBV2; 8 bases fit TRBD1. Germline V lookup: CDR1 SNHLY, CDR2 FYNNEI. This CDR3 contains 21 residues. Losses at the gene ends were 6 bases for V and 0 bases for J; bases not matched to a gene: 22. This chain's CDR3 is CASSRQGFVPPQLIAKNIQYF. The CDR3 nucleotides are TGTGCCAGCAGCCGACAGGGGTTTGTTCCTCCGCAACTCATAGCCAAAAACATTCAGTACTTC.

The rearrangement joins TRBV27 to TRBJ2-3; D is unclear. Trimming shortened V by 6 bases and J by 0 bases, and 7 bases separated the two germline ends. The CDR3 is made up of 13 amino acids. Germline CDR1 is MNHEY and CDR2 is SMNVEV (reference sequence). The CDR3: CASSPVSTDTQYF. For the CDR3, the DNA is TGTGCCAGCAGCCCCGTCAGCACAGATACGCAGTATTTT.

This chain links TRBV4-1 with TRBJ1-5; D is possibly TRBD1 (5 bases). CDR3 length: 13 amino acids. Looked up from germline, CDR1 is MGHRA and CDR2 is YSYEKL. V was pared by 3 bases and J by 8 bases, with 11 bases between. This chain's CDR3 is CASSHSRVEPQHF. CDR3 bases: TGCGCCAGCAGCCACTCCAGGGTAGAGCCCCAGCATTTT.

This clone was seen more than once but under ten times. V and J are TRBV4-1 and TRBJ2-5; TRBD2 matches 10 bases. With V trimmed by 1 base and J by 2 bases, 7 bases remained unmatched. This CDR3 spans 17 amino acids. In germline, CDR1 is MGHRA, CDR2 YSYEKL. CDR3: CASSQGPAGGRQETQYF. In DNA, the CDR3 is TGCGCCAGCAGCCAAGGGCCAGCGGGAGGGCGTCAAGAGACCCAGTACTTC.

The chain is built from TRBV6-4 and TRBJ2-2; no reliable D call. CDR1 is MRHNA and CDR2 is SNTAGT in the germline V gene. Trimming removed 0 bases from V and 4 bases from J, with 6 bases in between. This CDR3 comprises 14 residues. The CDR3 DNA reads as TGTGCCAGCAGTGACTCATCGCCCACCGGGGAGCTGTTTTTT. Translation gives CASSDSSPTGELFF.

V usage is TRBV5-6 and J usage is TRBJ1-1; D unclear. The V end lost 0 bases, the J end lost 3 bases, and 9 bases lay between the germline ends. This CDR3 region has 14 residues. CDR1 and CDR2 (germline): SGHDT, YYEEEE. This chain's CDR3 is CASSLGTVYTEAFF. In DNA form, the CDR3 reads TGTGCCAGCAGCTTGGGGACGGTGTACACTGAAGCTTTCTTT.

This clone was found a few times. Other DNA sequences within the sample encode an identical CDR3. V is TRBV29-1 and J is TRBJ1-1; D perhaps matches TRBD1 (6 bases). This CDR3 region has 11 residues. Trimming cost V 6 bases and J 5 bases, with 10 bases left between them. Germline CDR1 is SQVTM and CDR2 is ANQGSEA. CDR3 DNA: TGCAGCGTCCACAGGGATACTGAAGCTTTCTTT. Protein product: CSVHRDTEAFF.

The genes are TRBV5-4 and TRBJ2-3, with D uncertain. The CDR3 runs 13 residues. The germline V and J ends were trimmed by 10 bases and 0 bases, with 12 bases remaining between them. Germline CDR1 is SGHNT and CDR2 is YYREEE (reference sequence). The DNA of the CDR3 is TGTGCCGTTAGGGTCCACAGCACAGATACGCAGTATTTT. Encoded protein: CAVRVHSTDTQYF. Using reference TRBV5-4 and TRBJ2-3 for the parts outside the CDR3, the full variable domain is ETGVTQSPTHLIKTRGQQVTLRCSSQSGHNTVSWYQQALGQGPQFIFQYYREEENGRGNFPPRFSGLQFPNYSSELNVNALELDDSALYLCAVRVHSTDTQYFGPGTRLTVL.

Only a few counts were recorded for this clone. This chain uses TRBV2 with TRBJ2-5; possible D gene TRBD1, 5 bases. The germline V gene encodes CDR1 SNHLY and CDR2 FYNNEI. The CDR3 is made up of 14 amino acids. V gave up 0 bases and J gave up 5 bases, with 10 bases separating them. The CDR3 DNA sequence: TGTGCCAGCAGTGAAGCAGGGGCAGGGGAGACCCAGTACTTC. Its protein product is CASSEAGAGETQYF.

This clone has just a few counts. The V and J genes are TRBV4-3 and TRBJ2-7, with a tentative D call TRBD1 (7 bases). Germline CDR1 and CDR2: LGHNA and YSLEER. The CDR3 contains 15 residues. V shed 0 bases and J shed 3 bases, with 12 bases lying between them. Written as DNA, the CDR3 is TGCGCCAGCAGCCAAGAAGGGGGCGGGAACTACGAGCAGTACTTC. Its protein is CASSQEGGGNYEQYF.

V is TRBV9 and J is TRBJ2-5; 8 bases are a match to TRBD2. The J call is uncertain, as TRBJ2-7 better fits the DNA end. The V gene's germline CDR1 is SGDLS and CDR2 YYNGEE. The CDR3 contains 15 residues. The CDR3 coding sequence is TGTGCCAGCAGCGTGGGAGCGGGAGAGGAGAACGAGCAGTACTTC. This gives the protein CASSVGAGEENEQYF.

This clone turned up a few times. The chain links TRBV7-9 to TRBJ2-3; D possibly matches TRBD1 or TRBD2 (5 bases each). The CDR3 spans 14 residues. The germline V and J ends were trimmed by 5 bases and 1 base, with 10 bases remaining between them. The V gene's germline CDR1 is SEHNR and CDR2 FQNEAQ (reference sequence). CDR3 coding DNA: TGTGCCAGCAGCGGTGAGGGACGCACAGATACGCAGTATTTT. This sequence encodes CASSGEGRTDTQYF. The complete variable domain, with remaining parts taken from reference TRBV7-9 and TRBJ2-3, reads DTGVSQNPRHKITKRGQNVTFRCDPISEHNRLYWYRQTLGQGPEFLTYFQNEAQLEKSRLLSDRFSAERPKGSFSTLEIQRTEQGDSAMYLCASSGEGRTDTQYFGPGTRLTVL.

Comment on this clone: Other DNA sequences in this sample translate to the same CDR3. This sequence joins TRBV30 and TRBJ2-1; perhaps TRBD2 as D (6 bases). The germline V and J ends were trimmed by 5 bases and 6 bases, with 17 bases remaining between them. From germline, CDR1 is GTSNPN and CDR2 SVGIG (reference sequence). The CDR3 has 14 amino acids. Written as DNA, the CDR3 is TGTGCCTGGGACCTAGGAGGGAGTGGCAATGAGCAGTTCTTC. Encoded protein: CAWDLGGSGNEQFF.

A few counts support this clone. The chain is built from TRBV29-1 and TRBJ2-7; D is unresolved. This CDR3 spans 13 amino acids. V was shortened by 6 bases and J by 6 bases, with 18 bases between the two germline ends. Per germline, CDR1 SQVTM and CDR2 ANQGSEA. CDR3 sequence (DNA): TGCAGCGTCTTCCCCTTGGGCTTCAGCGAGCAGTACTTC. Its protein product is CSVFPLGFSEQYF.